Listed here are 13 T cell receptor beta chains from one sample, sequenced in a study of regulatory T cells in long-lasting Graves disease. The time point: newly diagnosed GD, antithyroid drugs for less than 3 months. Preparation of the TCR library used RNA extracted from PBMCs. CDR3 regions were amplified by Arm-PCR using iRepertoire HTBI primers to build TCR beta libraries. TCRdb used MiXCR to reprocess the multiplex PCR reads, holding one entry per CDR3 protein. The sample includes about 540,000 distinct CDR3 sequences, approximately 12% of them seen just once. These same records also appear under a second study, on T cells in Graves' hyperthyroidism and ophthalmopathy.

The sample in question was peripheral blood mononuclear cells (PBMCs), obtained at new diagnosis, from a patient treated with antithyroid drugs. These TCRs come from a man between 25 and 39 years old with Graves disease.

The rearrangement links TRBV24-1 to TRBJ1-1; the D is unclear. Deletions cut 8 bases from V and 4 bases from J, with 16 bases between. Germline V gene sequence: CDR1 KGHDR, CDR2 SFDVKD. CDR3 size: 14 residues. The CDR3 nucleotides read TGTGCCACCATCGATATCGAGGCGGGCACTGAAGCTTTCTTT. Its protein is CATIDIEAGTEAFF.

This clonotype was counted ten times or more. As DNA, the CDR3 is TGCAGCGTCCAGGGGTCGAGCGACGGGGTGATGGAGCAGTACTTC. It codes for CSVQGSSDGVMEQYF. J is TRBJ2-7 and V is TRBV29-1, with TRBD1 as a possible D gene (6 bases). Trimming cost V 6 bases and J 7 bases, with 25 bases left between them. The germline gives CDR1 SQVTM, CDR2 ANQGSEA. CDR3 length equals 15 residues.

The rearrangement joins TRBV7-2 to TRBJ2-1; D perhaps matches TRBD2 (5 bases). V lost 1 base and J 6 bases, leaving 10 bases between the germline ends. There are 14 residues in the CDR3. Germline CDR1 and CDR2: SGHTA and FQGNSA. This CDR3 is CASSLGGVPNEQFF. CDR3 DNA sequence: TGTGCCAGCAGCTTAGGGGGAGTCCCCAATGAGCAGTTCTTC. Supplemented by reference TRBV7-2 and TRBJ2-1, the full variable domain reads GAGVSQSPSNKVTEKGKDVELRCDPISGHTALYWYRQSLGQGLEFLIYFQGNSAPDKSGLPSDRFSAERTGGSVSTLTIQRTQQEDSAVYLCASSLGGVPNEQFFGPGTRLTVL.

This sequence joins TRBV5-1 and TRBJ2-3; 8 bases fit TRBD2. V trimming: 4 bases; J trimming: 2 bases; junction bases outside the gene matches: 9. CDR3 length: 16 amino acids. Germline V CDR1 and CDR2: SGHRS, YFSETQ. CDR3: CASSPNSGTHTDTQYF. The CDR3 DNA sequence: TGCGCCAGCAGCCCCAATAGCGGGACCCACACAGATACGCAGTATTTT.

The J gene is TRBJ2-1, the V gene TRBV20-1; 8 bases are a match to TRBD2. The CDR3 has 14 amino acids. The V gene's germline CDR1 is DFQATT and CDR2 SNEGSKA (reference sequence). J lost 7 bases, V lost 2 bases, and 7 bases had no gene match. CDR3 in amino acids: CSARHGRALNEQFF. CDR3 in DNA: TGCAGTGCTAGACACGGGAGGGCCTTAAATGAGCAGTTCTTC.

This clonotype was found many times. This rearrangement joins TRBV12-3 or TRBV12-4 to TRBJ2-1; weak D call: TRBD2 (5 bases). V was shortened by 8 bases and J by 3 bases, with 11 bases between the two germline ends. This CDR3 has 13 residues. CDR3 sequence: CASSGLFYNEQFF. For the CDR3, the DNA is TGTGCCAGCTCAGGACTTTTCTACAATGAGCAGTTCTTC.

In this sample, this clonotype turned up many times. V gene TRBV12-3 or TRBV12-4 combines with J gene TRBJ2-7, with TRBD2 matching 12 bases. Unmatched junction bases numbered 3, after V lost 5 bases and J lost 4 bases. This CDR3 has 14 amino acids. The CDR3 loop is CASSTSGRRYEQYF. DNA for the CDR3: TGTGCCAGCAGTACTAGCGGGAGGAGGTACGAGCAGTACTTC.

The chain employs TRBV20-1 and TRBJ1-3, with TRBD1 identical over 7 bases. The CDR3 length is 14 residues. With 0 bases clipped from V and 4 bases from J, the junction kept 3 bases outside the gene matches. Per the germline V gene, CDR1 is DFQATT and CDR2 is SNEGSKA (reference sequence). CDR3 DNA sequence: TGCAGTGCTAGAGACCAGACAGGGGGAAACACCATATATTTT. Its translation: CSARDQTGGNTIYF.

Notes on this clonotype: A much larger clonotype is one base distant, so this may be a read error. The chain carries TRBV10-3 and TRBJ2-7; 8 bases fit TRBD2. With V trimmed by 5 bases and J by 1 base, 4 bases remained unmatched. The CDR3 length is 14 residues. The germline V gene has CDR1 ENHRY and CDR2 SYGVKD. CDR3 residues: CAISREGPSYEQYF. The CDR3 bases are TGTGCCATCAGTCGGGAGGGCCCATCCTACGAGCAGTACTTC.

This clonotype was counted at least ten times. This rearrangement joins TRBV27 to TRBJ1-2, with TRBD1 identical over 9 bases. V lost 6 bases, J lost 4 bases, and 9 bases stayed unmatched. The CDR3 consists of 15 residues. Germline V gives CDR1 MNHEY, CDR2 SMNVEV (reference sequence). The CDR3 sequence is CASSRDREFGYGYTF. Written as DNA, the CDR3 is TGTGCCAGCAGCCGGGACAGGGAGTTTGGCTATGGCTACACCTTC.

This clonotype was counted ten times or more. The V call is TRBV6-2 or TRBV6-3, the J call TRBJ2-2; 7 bases are a match to TRBD1. The CDR3 length is 16 residues. CDR1 and CDR2 (germline): MNHEY, SVGEGT. Trimming at V came to 2 bases and at J to 4 bases, leaving 7 bases not matched to a gene. The CDR3: CASSYVVTGRTGELFF. Here the CDR3 DNA reads TGTGCCAGCAGTTACGTGGTGACAGGGCGCACCGGGGAGCTGTTTTTT.

This chain connects TRBV24-1 to TRBJ1-2, with 8 positions matching TRBD1. Germline lookup yields CDR1 KGHDR and CDR2 SFDVKD. This CDR3 is 15 amino acids long. With V trimmed by 3 bases and J by 6 bases, 8 bases remained unmatched. The DNA of the CDR3 is TGTGCCACCAGTGATCCGGGACAGGATACTGATGGCTACACCTTC. It is translated as CATSDPGQDTDGYTF.

This clonotype has a count of ten or more. The chain couples TRBV29-1 to TRBJ2-3; D call uncertain. V dropped 2 bases and J dropped 2 bases, with 14 bases sitting between them. Germline V CDR1 and CDR2: SQVTM, ANQGSEA. CDR3 length equals 15 residues. DNA for the CDR3: TGCAGCGTTGAAAATATGGCAGGAGCCACAGATACGCAGTATTTT. It codes for CSVENMAGATDTQYF.